This entry is about one TCR beta chain. It was with 60 Vbeta and 13 Jbeta primers that the PCR ran. Assay: immunoSEQ multiplex PCR; the TCRdb copy retains only in-frame clones and omits some. The profile shows 90,000 to 110,000 clones, over 80% of them singletons. This record comes from a study of cytomegalovirus exposure and HLA in healthy donors. CDR1 SNHLY and CDR2 FYNNEI come from the germline V gene. V lost 7 bases, J lost 4 bases, and 10 bases stayed unmatched. The CDR3 spans 18 residues. The sequenced material came from PBMCs. The source of this sequence is a man aged 30 to 39 in good health and CMV-seropositive. V is TRBV2 and J is TRBJ2-1, with 16 positions matching TRBD2. CDR3 bases: TGTGCCAGCACTAAGGGACTAGCGGGGGGGCCGGGGTACAATGAGCAGTTCTTC. Translating it yields CASTKGLAGGPGYNEQFF.